This T cell receptor (beta chain) derives from a study of HIV-infected patients and healthy controls. Study-level background: About two thirds of the sixteen became undetectable by the second bleed, and all after another year of therapy. Broader study findings: Healthy control repertoires had roughly threefold more distinct CDR3s than untreated HIV+ repertoires, and higher Shannon diversity. HIV+ repertoires were severely depleted of MAIT alpha-chain CDR3s, unlike healthy controls.

Roughly three months, about 14 weeks, into antiretroviral therapy, follow-up blood was collected. All unsorted peripheral T cells were captured because whole blood was used without fractionation. By share, this clonotype ranks as medium-sized (0.01 to 0.1%). Its antigen is as yet unknown. This CDR3 spans 17 amino acids. The germline V gene has CDR1 PRHDT and CDR2 FYEKMQ (reference sequence). Trimming took 5 bases from V and 3 from J; bases not matched to a gene: 12. Reverse transcription used about 500 ng RNA and constant-region primers for alpha and beta. Each of the alpha and beta chains got its own library through chain-specific third strand synthesis with indices. Two random hexamers, added before amplification and joined, formed each molecule's 12-nucleotide barcode. TCRdb itself ran the 5' RACE reads through MiXCR, one entry per CDR3 protein. The profile shows fewer than 6,500 distinct CDR3 sequences, roughly 8.7% of them singletons.

V is TRBV13 and J is TRBJ2-5; 10 bases match TRBD2. The sequence came from an adult with HIV infection. Sequenced here: blood, sampled during antiretroviral therapy. The CDR3: CASSTRGDSGRKETQYF. In nucleotides, the CDR3 is TGTGCCAGCAGCACCCGAGGGGATAGCGGGAGGAAAGAGACCCAGTACTTC.